Below, 30 T cell receptor beta chains from the same sample are listed, as sequenced in a study of graft-versus-host responses after intestinal transplantation. The protocol was immunoSEQ multiplex PCR, while the TCRdb copy is restricted to in-frame clones and leaves out a portion. The sample shows about 13,000 clones, approximately 40% of them seen only once. The sequencing used alloreactive CD4+ T cells from a mixed lymphocyte reaction culture, collected before intestinal transplant. The subset denotes: CFSE-low proliferating T cells sorted from approximately 6-day pre-transplant mixed lymphocyte reaction (GvH or HvG direction). These receptors originate from a human patient who received an intestinal transplant.

The J gene is TRBJ1-4, the V gene TRBV30, with a possible D match to TRBD1 (5 bases). The germline V and J ends were trimmed by 0 bases and 3 bases, with 20 bases remaining between them. This CDR3 contains 18 residues. The germline CDR1 and CDR2 sequences are GTSNPN and SVGIG (reference sequence). This CDR3 reads CAWSVQALVGGANEKLFF. DNA of the CDR3: TGTGCCTGGAGTGTACAGGCTCTTGTCGGGGGGGCTAATGAAAAACTGTTTTTT.

There are a few counts of this clone. The chain couples TRBV29-1 to TRBJ2-1; D unresolved. V lost 5 bases, J lost 2 bases, and 7 bases lay in between. From germline, CDR1 is SQVTM and CDR2 ANQGSEA. The CDR3 sequence is 12 residues long. CDR3 nucleotide sequence: TGCAGCGTTACACGGGCCTACAATGAGCAGTTCTTC. This gives the protein CSVTRAYNEQFF.

This clone was observed once. The chain has TRBV27 and TRBJ1-2, with D perhaps matching TRBD1 (6 bases). Deletions cut 5 bases from V and 6 bases from J, with 22 bases between. Germline V gene data show CDR1 as MNHEY and CDR2 as SMNVEV (reference sequence). The CDR3 covers 16 residues. The CDR3 DNA reads TGTGCCAGCAGTCCCTATCCTTACAGGGACCGACATGGCTACACCTTC. Encoded protein: CASSPYPYRDRHGYTF.

This clone has more than one count but fewer than ten. J is TRBJ1-1 and V is TRBV29-1, with D unresolved. This CDR3 spans 13 amino acids. V lost 3 bases to trimming and J lost 0 bases, with 8 bases between them. Looked up from germline, CDR1 is SQVTM and CDR2 is ANQGSEA. The CDR3 region has the DNA TGCAGCGTTGAGGGCGAAATGAACACTGAAGCTTTCTTT. This translates into CSVEGEMNTEAFF.

The chain uses TRBV6-5 and TRBJ1-1; D is unresolved. CDR3 size: 14 residues. Looked up from germline, CDR1 is MNHEY and CDR2 is SVGAGI. V gave up 4 bases and J gave up 7 bases, with 16 bases separating them. CDR3 sequence (DNA): TGTGCCAGCAGTTCAGGTGCCCTTCTTTATGAAGCTTTCTTT. Amino acids: CASSSGALLYEAFF.

CDR3 nucleotides: TGCGCCAGCAGCTTTCTAGGACTAGCGGGGCCCACAGATACGCAGTATTTT. Translating gives CASSFLGLAGPTDTQYF. The chain carries TRBV5-1 and TRBJ2-3; 12 bases line up with TRBD2. Looked up from germline, CDR1 is SGHRS and CDR2 is YFSETQ. The CDR3 length is 17 residues. The V gene end was trimmed by 2 bases and the J gene end by 2 bases; junction bases not matched to a gene: 6.

In its sample, this clone is medium-sized. V is TRBV5-1 and J is TRBJ1-4, with D maybe TRBD1 (5 bases). The germline V gene encodes CDR1 SGHRS and CDR2 YFSETQ. The CDR3 runs to 14 residues. V lost 0 bases, J lost 7 bases, and 10 bases lay in between. CDR3 nucleotide sequence: TGCGCCAGCAGCTTGGGGCAGGGCGGTGAAAAACTGTTTTTT. Its translation is CASSLGQGGEKLFF.

This clone was picked up a small number of times. This chain uses TRBV4-3 with TRBJ1-1, with TRBD1 matching 7 bases. The ends lost 4 bases at V and 4 bases at J; junction bases unmatched: 3. In germline, CDR1 is LGHNA, CDR2 YSLEER. This CDR3 is built from 13 residues. CDR3 nucleotides: TGCGCCAGCAGCCGTACAGGGGCCACTGAAGCTTTCTTT. Its protein is CASSRTGATEAFF.

V and J are TRBV2 and TRBJ2-4; D gene ambiguous. The CDR3 consists of 14 residues. Between the trimmed V and J ends, which lost 5 bases and 1 base, there was a span of 9 bases. CDR1 and CDR2 from the germline V gene are SNHLY and FYNNEI. CDR3 region: CASSPIGAKNIQYF. Written as DNA, the CDR3 is TGTGCCAGCAGTCCGATCGGGGCCAAAAACATTCAGTACTTC.

This clone was counted between two and nine times. The J gene is TRBJ2-3, the V gene TRBV29-1, with TRBD1 matching over 8 bases. The CDR3 extends over 13 amino acids. Trimming cost V 7 bases and J 3 bases; bases outside gene matches: 6. Germline-derived CDR1 and CDR2 are SQVTM and ANQGSEA. CDR3 in DNA: TGCAGCGCCCTAGGACAGGGAACAGATACGCAGTATTTT. It specifies CSALGQGTDTQYF.

V is TRBV11-2 and J is TRBJ2-7; no firm D call. Germline CDR1 reads SGHAT; CDR2 reads FQNNGV. The CDR3 extends over 15 amino acids. V lost 4 bases to trimming and J lost 3 bases, with 16 bases between them. Here the CDR3 reads CASSSGVVAGYEQYF. CDR3 in DNA: TGTGCCAGCAGCTCAGGCGTCGTGGCCGGCTACGAGCAGTACTTC.

This clone was counted once. The rearrangement joins TRBV6-5 to TRBJ1-1; D ambiguous. V lost 2 bases, J lost 3 bases, and 13 bases lay in between. CDR1 MNHEY and CDR2 SVGAGI come from the germline V gene. The CDR3 has 15 residues. The chain's CDR3 is CASSYAGNEYTEAFF. The CDR3 nucleotides read TGTGCCAGCAGTTACGCGGGGAATGAGTACACTGAAGCTTTCTTT.

In this sample, this clone turned up a few times. V and J are TRBV19 and TRBJ1-6; the D gene is possibly TRBD1 (6 bases). The CDR3 spans 18 residues. From germline, CDR1 is LNHDA and CDR2 SQIVND (reference sequence). V was pared by 4 bases and J by 0 bases, with 16 bases between. CDR3 DNA sequence: TGTGCCAGTAGTACCTATGGTAGGACAGTCTCCTATAATTCACCCCTCCACTTT. As protein: CASSTYGRTVSYNSPLHF. The whole variable domain, remainder taken from reference TRBV19 and TRBJ1-6, is DGGITQSPKYLFRKEGQNVTLSCEQNLNHDAMYWYRQDPGQGLRLIYYSQIVNDFQKGDIAEGYSVSREKKESFPLTVTSAQKNPTAFYLCASSTYGRTVSYNSPLHFGNGTRLTVT.

The V and J genes are TRBV7-2 and TRBJ1-2; the match to TRBD1 covers 8 bases. V lost 2 bases to trimming and J lost 8 bases; unmatched junction nucleotides: 7. Germline CDR1 and CDR2: SGHTA and FQGNSA. The CDR3 length is 14 residues. DNA of the CDR3: TGTGCCAGCAGCTTACAGACAGGGGATGACGGCTACACCTTC. Its translation: CASSLQTGDDGYTF.

V usage is TRBV10-3 and J usage is TRBJ1-1; D perhaps matches TRBD1 (5 bases). Between the trimmed V and J ends, which lost 6 bases and 3 bases, there was a span of 11 bases. Germline CDR1 reads ENHRY; CDR2 reads SYGVKD. The CDR3 totals 13 residues. CDR3 bases: TGTGCCATCAGAGTGAGCAGGGACACTGAAGCTTTCTTT. Protein sequence: CAIRVSRDTEAFF.

The chain links TRBV5-1 to TRBJ1-6; D call uncertain. The CDR3 extends over 16 amino acids. V lost 0 bases and J lost 0, with 7 bases in between. In germline, CDR1 is SGHRS, CDR2 YFSETQ. The CDR3 sequence: CASSLDRSSYNSPLHF. For the CDR3, the DNA is TGCGCCAGCAGCTTGGACAGAAGCTCCTATAATTCACCCCTCCACTTT.

The rearrangement uses TRBV10-3 and TRBJ2-2, with D perhaps matching TRBD1 (5 bases). The V gene's germline CDR1 is ENHRY and CDR2 SYGVKD. V lost 10 bases and J lost 1, with 13 bases in between. The CDR3 is 14 amino acids. As DNA, the CDR3 is TGTGCCACCGGACACCCGCAGAACACCGGGGAGCTGTTTTTT. It codes for CATGHPQNTGELFF.

This clone has more than one count but fewer than ten. This chain connects TRBV7-8 to TRBJ1-1; no reliable D call. CDR1 is SGHVS and CDR2 is FQNEAQ in the germline V gene. Trimming removed 4 bases at V and 6 bases at J, with 9 bases between. The CDR3 spans 12 residues. CDR3 sequence (DNA): TGTGCCAGCAGCTCCCGAGGCGCTGAAGCTTTCTTT. Protein sequence: CASSSRGAEAFF.

The chain employs TRBV9 and TRBJ1-3, with TRBD1 as a possible D gene (5 bases). The CDR3 runs 15 residues. CDR1 and CDR2 from the germline V gene are SGDLS and YYNGEE. The germline V and J ends were trimmed by 4 bases and 0 bases, with 11 bases remaining between them. CDR3 bases: TGTGCCAGCAGCACTACTGGGGCCTCTGGAAACACCATATATTTT. Its protein is CASSTTGASGNTIYF.

V is TRBV5-1 and J is TRBJ2-2, with 12 bases fitting TRBD2. The CDR3 is made up of 17 amino acids. Germline loops: CDR1 SGHRS, CDR2 YFSETQ. V was pared by 3 bases and J by 0 bases, with 3 bases of the junction left unmatched. CDR3 coding DNA: TGCGCCAGCAGCTCCGGACTAGCGGGGCCGAACACCGGGGAGCTGTTTTTT. The encoded protein is CASSSGLAGPNTGELFF.

A few counts support this clone. This sequence joins TRBV6-1 and TRBJ1-2; 8 positions agree with TRBD1. Per germline, CDR1 MNHNS and CDR2 SASEGT. The CDR3 has 13 residues. Trimming cost V 8 bases and J 4 bases; bases outside gene matches: 6. The CDR3 sequence is CASRGQGGYGYTF. The CDR3 DNA follows: TGTGCCAGCCGAGGACAGGGAGGCTATGGCTACACCTTC.

The chain couples TRBV7-7 to TRBJ2-5; 9 bases align to TRBD2. CDR1 and CDR2 from the germline V gene are SSHAT and FNYEAQ (reference sequence). V lost 4 bases and J lost 4; bases outside the gene matches: 4. The CDR3 contains 14 residues. CDR3 protein: CASSSGLAGETQYF. CDR3 sequence (DNA): TGTGCCAGCAGCTCGGGACTAGCTGGAGAGACCCAGTACTTC.

This clone was observed a few times. The gene calls are TRBV19 and TRBJ1-5; D gene uncertain. Germline CDR1 and CDR2: LNHDA and SQIVND (reference sequence). The CDR3 has 14 residues. Trimming took off 10 bases at V and 0 bases at J, with 13 bases between the two ends. As DNA, the CDR3 is TGTGCCACTATAGATTCCTATAGCAATCAGCCCCAGCATTTT. Its protein product is CATIDSYSNQPQHF. Together with reference TRBV19 and TRBJ1-5, the CDR3 gives the full variable domain: DGGITQSPKYLFRKEGQNVTLSCEQNLNHDAMYWYRQDPGQGLRLIYYSQIVNDFQKGDIAEGYSVSREKKESFPLTVTSAQKNPTAFYLCATIDSYSNQPQHFGDGTRLSIL.

This clone is medium-sized within its sample. The V and J genes are TRBV5-8 and TRBJ1-4, with 7 bases that match TRBD1. The CDR3 has 15 amino acids. V was clipped by 6 bases and J by 0 bases; unmatched bases: 5. Germline assignment: CDR1 SGHTS and CDR2 YDEGEE. The CDR3 sequence: CASNRQGSTNEKLFF. CDR3 coding DNA: TGTGCCAGCAACCGACAGGGTTCAACTAATGAAAAACTGTTTTTT.

The rearrangement joins TRBV5-1 to TRBJ1-6; D is perhaps TRBD1 (5 bases). The V gene's germline CDR1 is SGHRS and CDR2 YFSETQ. Deletions cut 1 base from V and 9 bases from J, with 8 bases between. The length of the CDR3 is 13 residues. In DNA, the CDR3 is TGCGCCAGCAGCTTGACGGGGGGTTCACCCCTCCACTTT. Its translation: CASSLTGGSPLHF. The full variable domain, completed using reference TRBV5-1 and TRBJ1-6, is KAGVTQTPRYLIKTRGQQVTLSCSPISGHRSVSWYQQTPGQGLQFLFEYFSETQRNKGNFPGRFSGRQFSNSRSEMNVSTLELGDSALYLCASSLTGGSPLHFGNGTRLTVT.

The chain is built from TRBV6-5 and TRBJ1-6; 8 positions agree with TRBD1. Germline V lookup: CDR1 MNHEY, CDR2 SVGAGI. The CDR3 is 14 amino acids. With 5 bases clipped from V and 11 bases from J, the junction kept 8 bases outside the gene matches. For the CDR3, the DNA is TGTGCCAGCAGTCGAACAGGGGGTGATCCACCCCTCCACTTT. Protein sequence: CASSRTGGDPPLHF.

This clone has more than one count but fewer than ten. This chain uses TRBV11-2 with TRBJ2-7, with D maybe TRBD2 (5 bases). The CDR3 has 13 residues. V shed 11 bases and J shed 2 bases, with 16 bases lying between them. The germline CDR1 and CDR2 sequences are SGHAT and FQNNGV. CDR3 sequence (DNA): TGTGCCTCCAGCCGGGGTCCTGCCTACGAGCAGTACTTC. Protein: CASSRGPAYEQYF.

This rearrangement joins TRBV27 to TRBJ2-2; D possibly corresponds to TRBD2 (6 bases). The V end was cut by 4 bases, the J end by 6 bases, with 9 bases between. Germline-derived CDR1 and CDR2 are MNHEY and SMNVEV (reference sequence). CDR3 length: 13 amino acids. The CDR3 DNA sequence: TGTGCCAGCAGTTCCTGGAGGGCCGGGGAGCTGTTTTTT. Translated: CASSSWRAGELFF.

The rearrangement joins TRBV30 to TRBJ2-1; 11 nucleotides align to TRBD1. Looked up from germline, CDR1 is GTSNPN and CDR2 is SVGIG (reference sequence). The CDR3 is 19 residues long. V lost 2 bases to trimming and J lost 3 bases; unmatched junction nucleotides: 15. The CDR3 loop is CAWSRERTGGLGGYNEQFF. CDR3 nucleotides: TGTGCCTGGAGTCGAGAACGGACAGGGGGCCTAGGGGGCTACAATGAGCAGTTCTTC.

This clone was seen a few times. The V gene is TRBV27, the J gene TRBJ1-2; perhaps TRBD1 as D (6 bases). The CDR3 covers 15 residues. V was clipped by 6 bases and J by 4 bases, with 18 bases between them. The germline V gene encodes CDR1 MNHEY and CDR2 SMNVEV (reference sequence). This chain's CDR3 is CASRPGQRLSYGYTF. CDR3 nucleotide sequence: TGTGCCAGCAGACCCGGACAGCGACTATCCTATGGCTACACCTTC.